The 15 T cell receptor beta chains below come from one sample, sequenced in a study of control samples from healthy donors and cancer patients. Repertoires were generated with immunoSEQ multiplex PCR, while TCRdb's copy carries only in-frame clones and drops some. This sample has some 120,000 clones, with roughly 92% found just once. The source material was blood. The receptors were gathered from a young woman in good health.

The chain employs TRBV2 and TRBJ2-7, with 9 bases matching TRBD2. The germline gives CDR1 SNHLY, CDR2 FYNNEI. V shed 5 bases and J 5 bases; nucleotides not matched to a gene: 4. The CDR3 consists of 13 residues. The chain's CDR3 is CASSWTSAHEQYF. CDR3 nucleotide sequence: TGTGCCAGCAGTTGGACTAGCGCCCACGAGCAGTACTTC.

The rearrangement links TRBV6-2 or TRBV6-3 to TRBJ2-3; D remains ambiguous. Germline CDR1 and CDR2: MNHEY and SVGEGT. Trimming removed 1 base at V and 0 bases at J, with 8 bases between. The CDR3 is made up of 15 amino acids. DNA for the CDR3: TGTGCCAGCAGTTACTTTGCTACCAGCACAGATACGCAGTATTTT. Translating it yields CASSYFATSTDTQYF.

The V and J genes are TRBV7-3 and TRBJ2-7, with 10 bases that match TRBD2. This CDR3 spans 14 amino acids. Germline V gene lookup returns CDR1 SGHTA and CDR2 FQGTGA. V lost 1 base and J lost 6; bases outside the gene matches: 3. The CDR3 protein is CASSLIAGGAEQYF. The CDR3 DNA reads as TGTGCCAGCAGCTTAATAGCGGGAGGAGCCGAGCAGTACTTC.

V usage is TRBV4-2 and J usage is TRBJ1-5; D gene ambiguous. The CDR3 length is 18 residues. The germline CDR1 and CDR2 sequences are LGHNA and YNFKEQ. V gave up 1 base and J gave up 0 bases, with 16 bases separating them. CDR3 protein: CASSQAGWGFNSNQPQHF. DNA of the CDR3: TGTGCCAGCAGCCAAGCGGGGTGGGGTTTCAATAGCAATCAGCCCCAGCATTTT.

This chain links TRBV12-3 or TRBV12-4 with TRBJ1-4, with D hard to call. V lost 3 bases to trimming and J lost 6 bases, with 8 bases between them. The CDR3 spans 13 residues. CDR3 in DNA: TGTGCCAGCAGTTTCGGCAGGCATGAAAAACTGTTTTTT. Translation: CASSFGRHEKLFF.

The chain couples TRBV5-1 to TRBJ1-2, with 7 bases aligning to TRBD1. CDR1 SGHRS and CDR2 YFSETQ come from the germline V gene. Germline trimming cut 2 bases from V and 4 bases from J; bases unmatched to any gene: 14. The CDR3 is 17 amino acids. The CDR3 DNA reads TGCGCCAGCAGCTTTGGGAGTGAGGGGGCGCGTATCTATGGCTACACCTTC. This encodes CASSFGSEGARIYGYTF.

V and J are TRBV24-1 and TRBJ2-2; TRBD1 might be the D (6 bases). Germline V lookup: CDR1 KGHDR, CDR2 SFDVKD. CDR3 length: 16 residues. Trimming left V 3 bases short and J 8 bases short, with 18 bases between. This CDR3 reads CATSDTNRPQGGELFF. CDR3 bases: TGTGCCACCAGTGATACAAACAGGCCGCAGGGGGGGGAGCTGTTTTTT.

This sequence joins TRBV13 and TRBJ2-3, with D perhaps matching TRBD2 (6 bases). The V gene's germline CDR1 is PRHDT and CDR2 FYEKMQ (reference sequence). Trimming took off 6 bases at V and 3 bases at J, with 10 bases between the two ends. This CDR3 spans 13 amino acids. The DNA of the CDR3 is TGTGCCAGCAGTTTGGCGGGAACAGATACGCAGTATTTT. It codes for CASSLAGTDTQYF.

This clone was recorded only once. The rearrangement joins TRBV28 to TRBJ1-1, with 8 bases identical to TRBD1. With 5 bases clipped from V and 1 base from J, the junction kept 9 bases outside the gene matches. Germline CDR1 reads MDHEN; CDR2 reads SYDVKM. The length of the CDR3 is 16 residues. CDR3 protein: CASSVRPGTGNTEAFF. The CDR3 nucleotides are TGTGCCAGCAGTGTCAGACCCGGGACAGGGAACACTGAAGCTTTCTTT. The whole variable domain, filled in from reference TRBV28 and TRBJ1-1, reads DVKVTQSSRYLVKRTGEKVFLECVQDMDHENMFWYRQDPGLGLRLIYFSYDVKMKEKGDIPEGYSVSREKKERFSLILESASTNQTSMYLCASSVRPGTGNTEAFFGQGTRLTVV.

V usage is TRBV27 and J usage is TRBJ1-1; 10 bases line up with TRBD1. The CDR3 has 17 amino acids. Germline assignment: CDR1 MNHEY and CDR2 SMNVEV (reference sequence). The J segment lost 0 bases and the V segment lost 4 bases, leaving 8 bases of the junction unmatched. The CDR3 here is CASSSRQGARMNTEAFF. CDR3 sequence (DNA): TGTGCCAGCAGTTCTCGACAGGGGGCTCGGATGAACACTGAAGCTTTCTTT.

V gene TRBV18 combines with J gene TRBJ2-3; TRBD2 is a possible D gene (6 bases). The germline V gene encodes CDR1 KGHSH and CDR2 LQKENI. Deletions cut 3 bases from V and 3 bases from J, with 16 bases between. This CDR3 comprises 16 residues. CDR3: CASSPGWGGKTDTQYF. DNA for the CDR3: TGTGCCAGCTCACCGGGTTGGGGAGGAAAGACAGATACGCAGTATTTT.

The CDR3 spells CASSYLGDPPYNEQFF. The CDR3 DNA follows: TGTGCCAGCAGTTATTTAGGGGACCCACCGTACAATGAGCAGTTCTTC. This chain joins TRBV6-2 or TRBV6-3 and TRBJ2-1; perhaps D is TRBD1 or TRBD2 (5 bases each). From germline, CDR1 is MNHEY and CDR2 SVGEGT. The CDR3 has 16 amino acids. Trimming cost V 3 bases and J 4 bases, with 16 bases left between them.

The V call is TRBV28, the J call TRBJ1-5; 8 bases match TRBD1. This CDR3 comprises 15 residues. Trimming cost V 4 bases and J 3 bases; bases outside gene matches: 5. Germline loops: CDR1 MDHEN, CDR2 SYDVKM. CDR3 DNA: TGTGCCAGCAGTTCGCCGGACAGGGTCAATCAGCCCCAGCATTTT. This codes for CASSSPDRVNQPQHF.

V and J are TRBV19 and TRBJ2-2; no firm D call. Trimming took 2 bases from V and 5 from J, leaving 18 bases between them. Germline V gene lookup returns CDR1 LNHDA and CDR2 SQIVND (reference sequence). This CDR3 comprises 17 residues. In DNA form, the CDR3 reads TGTGCCAGTAGTATAATTACAGACCGTTCGAGGACCGGGGAGCTGTTTTTT. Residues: CASSIITDRSRTGELFF.

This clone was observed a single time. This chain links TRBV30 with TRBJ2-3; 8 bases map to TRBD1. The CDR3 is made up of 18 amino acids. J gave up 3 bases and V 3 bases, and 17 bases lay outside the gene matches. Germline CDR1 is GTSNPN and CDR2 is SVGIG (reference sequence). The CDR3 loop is CAWRRPGNRGRKTDTQYF. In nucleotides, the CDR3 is TGTGCCTGGAGACGCCCGGGGAACAGGGGGAGGAAGACAGATACGCAGTATTTT.